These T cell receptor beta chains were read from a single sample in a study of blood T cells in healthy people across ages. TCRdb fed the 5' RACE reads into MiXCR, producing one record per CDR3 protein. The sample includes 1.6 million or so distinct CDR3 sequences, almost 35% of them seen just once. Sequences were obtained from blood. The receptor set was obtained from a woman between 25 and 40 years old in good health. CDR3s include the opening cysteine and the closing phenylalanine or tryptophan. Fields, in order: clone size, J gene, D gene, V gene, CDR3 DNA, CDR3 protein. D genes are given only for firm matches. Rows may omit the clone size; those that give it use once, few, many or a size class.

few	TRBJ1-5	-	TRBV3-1	TGTGCCAGCAGCCACGGTGGAAATCAGCCCCAGCATTTT	CASSHGGNQPQHF
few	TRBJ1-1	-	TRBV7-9	TGTGCCAGCAGCTCAGGGATTTATGGTGAAGCTTTCTTT	CASSSGIYGEAFF
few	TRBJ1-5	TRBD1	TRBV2	TGTGCCAGCCGGGGACAGGGGTCGGTCAATCAGCCCCAGCATTTT	CASRGQGSVNQPQHF
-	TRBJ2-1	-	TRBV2	TGTGCCAGCAGTGATCCCGTTGGGGGGCTATTAGATGAGCAGTTCTTC	CASSDPVGGLLDEQFF
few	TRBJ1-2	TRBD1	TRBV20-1	TGCAGTGCTAGAGATCGAGGGGACAGTGATAACTATGGCTACACCTTC	CSARDRGDSDNYGYTF
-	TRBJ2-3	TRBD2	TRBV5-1	TGCGCCAGCAGCTCGATTAGCGGGGGTTCAGATACGCAGTATTTT	CASSSISGGSDTQYF
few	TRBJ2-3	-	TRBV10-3	TGTGCCATCAACGCCTTGGGACGGGAAGGCACAGATACGCAGTATTTT	CAINALGREGTDTQYF
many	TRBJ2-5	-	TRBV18	TGTGCCAGCTCATCCGAGGTTGGGACCCAGTACTTC	CASSSEVGTQYF
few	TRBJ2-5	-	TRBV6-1	TGTGCCAGCAGTGGACTCTCGCGGGGTCAAGAGACCCAGTACTTC	CASSGLSRGQETQYF
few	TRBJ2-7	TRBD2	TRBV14	TGTGCCAGCAGCCAGCGACTAGCGGGGCTCTACGAGCAGTACTTC	CASSQRLAGLYEQYF
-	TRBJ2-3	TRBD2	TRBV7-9	TGTGCCAGCAGCTCTAGCAGCACTAGCGGGAGTAGTGGCACAGATACGCAGTATTTT	CASSSSSTSGSSGTDTQYF
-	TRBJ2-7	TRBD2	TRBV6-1	TGTGCCAGCAGGATAGGACTAGCGGGGCTTAGCGAGCAGTACTTC	CASRIGLAGLSEQYF
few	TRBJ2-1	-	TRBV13	TGTGCCAGCAGCAACAAGGGGGGGTCCCCCTACAATGAGCAGTTCTTC	CASSNKGGSPYNEQFF
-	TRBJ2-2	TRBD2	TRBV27	TGTGCCAGCAGTCCCACGCCGGGACTAGTCCACACCGGGGAGCTGTTTTTT	CASSPTPGLVHTGELFF
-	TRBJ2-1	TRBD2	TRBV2	TGTGCCAGCAGTGGGGGGAGGCTAGCGGGGGGAGGAGGTGAGCAGTTCTTC	CASSGGRLAGGGGEQFF
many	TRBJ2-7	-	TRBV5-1	TGCGCCAGCAGCCCCAGGGATCACTACGAGCAGTACTTC	CASSPRDHYEQYF
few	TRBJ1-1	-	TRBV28	TGTGCCAGCAGATCAATGAACACTGAAGCTTTCTTT	CASRSMNTEAFF
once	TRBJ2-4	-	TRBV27	TGCGCCGAAGGTCAATTCAAAAACATTCAGTACTTC	CAEGQFKNIQYF
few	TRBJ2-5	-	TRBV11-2	TGTGCCAGCAGCCAGAAGGGGAGCGTGCTGGGAGAGCAGTACTTC	CASSQKGSVLGEQYF
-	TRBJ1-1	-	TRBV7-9	TGTGCCAGCAGCTTAGGTCTGGGGAGCATGAACACTGAAGCTTTCTTT	CASSLGLGSMNTEAFF
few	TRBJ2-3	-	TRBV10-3	TGTGCCATCAGTGATAGAGCCACAGATACGCAGTATTTT	CAISDRATDTQYF
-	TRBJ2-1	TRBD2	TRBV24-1	TGTGCCACCAGTGAGAGCGGGGGTCCTTCCAATGAGCAGTTCTTC	CATSESGGPSNEQFF
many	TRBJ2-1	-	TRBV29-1	TGCAGCGTTGAGGATTACGGGAGTAGCTCCTACAATGAGCAGTTCTTC	CSVEDYGSSSYNEQFF
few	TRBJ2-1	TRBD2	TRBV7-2	TGTGCCAGCAGCTCCCGGGACTACTTCAATGAGCAGTTCTTC	CASSSRDYFNEQFF
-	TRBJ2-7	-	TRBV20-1	TGCAGTGCTACCGGGACCTCCCTGACATACGAGCAGTACTTC	CSATGTSLTYEQYF
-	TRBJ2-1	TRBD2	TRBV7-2	TGTGCCAGCGGCCCCCGGGGGGAATACAATGAGCAGTTCTTC	CASGPRGEYNEQFF
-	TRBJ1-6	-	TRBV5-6	TGTGCCAGCAGCTTGGGCAGGGCCGGGACTTCACCCCTCCACTTT	CASSLGRAGTSPLHF
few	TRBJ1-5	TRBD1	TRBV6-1	TGTGCCAGCAGTGAAGCGCGGGACAGCCTGTGGGCCCAGCCCCAGCATTTT	CASSEARDSLWAQPQHF
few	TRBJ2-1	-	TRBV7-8	TGTGCCAGCAGCCTCCGGGAAGGGTCCATTTACAATGAGCAGTTCTTC	CASSLREGSIYNEQFF
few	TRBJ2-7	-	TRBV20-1	TGCAGTGCGGCCCGGGGCTCGTTCGAGCAGTACTTC	CSAARGSFEQYF
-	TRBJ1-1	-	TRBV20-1	TGCAGTGCTCTCTTAGGTGAAGCTTTCTTT	CSALLGEAFF
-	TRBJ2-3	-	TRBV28	TGTGCCAGCAGTTTGGGGCCTGCCCACGCGAATACGCAGTATTTT	CASSLGPAHANTQYF
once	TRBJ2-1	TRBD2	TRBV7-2	TGTGCCAACAGCCGCGGGGGAGGGCGGGTTGAGCAGTTCTTC	CANSRGGGRVEQFF
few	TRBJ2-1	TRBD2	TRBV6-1	TGTGCCAGCAGTTTAATGCTAGCGGGAGCGGGTGAGCAGTTCTTC	CASSLMLAGAGEQFF
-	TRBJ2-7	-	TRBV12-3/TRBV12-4	TGTGCCAGCAGTGCAGGGGGGCCGTCCTACGAGCAGTACTTC	CASSAGGPSYEQYF
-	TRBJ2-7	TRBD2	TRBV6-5	TGTGCCAGCAGTAGAGCGGGGCCAACCGCGTACGAGCAGTACTTC	CASSRAGPTAYEQYF
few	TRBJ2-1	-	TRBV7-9	TGTGCCAGCAGTAGAGCGTTCAACAATGAGCAGTTCTTC	CASSRAFNNEQFF
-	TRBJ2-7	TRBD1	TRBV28	TGTGCCAGCAGTTTAGAAGGGCGCCAGGGGGCTTACGAGCAGTACTTC	CASSLEGRQGAYEQYF
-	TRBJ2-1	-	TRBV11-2	TGTGCCAGCAGCGAAAACCAGTCACCTGGATCGGGTGGGCAGTTCTTC	CASSENQSPGSGGQFF
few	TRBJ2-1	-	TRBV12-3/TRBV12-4	TGTGCCAGCACTCTCCAAGGGGCGAATGATGAGCAGTTCTTC	CASTLQGANDEQFF
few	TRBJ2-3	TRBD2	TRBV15	TGTGCCACCAACCGCCTTAGCGGGAGGGTGAGCACAGATACGCAGTATTTT	CATNRLSGRVSTDTQYF
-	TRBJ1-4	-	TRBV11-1	TGTGCCAGCAGCTGGGGGTCGGCGGCAACTAATGAAAAACTGTTTTTT	CASSWGSAATNEKLFF
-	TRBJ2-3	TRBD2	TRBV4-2	TGTGCCAGCAGCCAGGAACTAGCGGGAGGGGCAGATACGCAGTATTTT	CASSQELAGGADTQYF
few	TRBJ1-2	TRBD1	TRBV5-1	TGCGCCAGCAGCCCTTCAGGGAGGAAGCAGGGGGCTGATGGCTACACCTTC	CASSPSGRKQGADGYTF
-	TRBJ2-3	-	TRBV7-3	TGTGCCAGCAGCCAGACAGCTCGATACACAGATACGCAGTATTTT	CASSQTARYTDTQYF
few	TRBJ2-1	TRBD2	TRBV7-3	TGTGCCAGCAGCGCCGGGCGTAGCGGGGGGGGGTACAATGAGCAGTTCTTC	CASSAGRSGGGYNEQFF
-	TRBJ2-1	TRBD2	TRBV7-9	TGTGCCAGCATCGTGACTAGCGGGAGTTCCTACAATGAGCAGTTCTTC	CASIVTSGSSYNEQFF
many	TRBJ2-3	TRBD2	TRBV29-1	TGCAGCGTCGCGGGACTAGGAGGTGTTGCAGATACGCAGTATTTT	CSVAGLGGVADTQYF
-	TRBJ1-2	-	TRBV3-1	TGTGCCAGCAGCCTCTCCGGGACCCGTGGCTACACCTTC	CASSLSGTRGYTF
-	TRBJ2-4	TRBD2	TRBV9	TGTGCCAGCAGCCCCTACCCTGGACTAGCAAACATTCAGTACTTC	CASSPYPGLANIQYF
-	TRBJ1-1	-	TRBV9	TGTGCCAGCAGCCTTACAGGGACCACTGAAGCTTTCTTT	CASSLTGTTEAFF
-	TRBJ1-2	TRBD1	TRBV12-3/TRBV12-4	TGTGCCAGCAGTTTGGGACAGGGGGCGTCGAATGGCTACACCTTC	CASSLGQGASNGYTF
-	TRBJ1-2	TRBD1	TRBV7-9	TGTGCCAGCAGCTCAGCCGAAGCCAGGGGGCGGTTGAGCGGCTACACCTTC	CASSSAEARGRLSGYTF
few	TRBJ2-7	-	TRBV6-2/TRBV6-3	TGTGCCAGCAGTTACGCATACACGGGGGAGCAGTACTTC	CASSYAYTGEQYF
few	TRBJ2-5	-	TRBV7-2	TGTGCCAGCAGCTTAGGGACAGTGGGGGGGGAGACCCAGTACTTC	CASSLGTVGGETQYF
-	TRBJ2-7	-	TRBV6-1	TGTGCCAGCCGGGATCTGGGAACCTACGAGCAGTACTTC	CASRDLGTYEQYF
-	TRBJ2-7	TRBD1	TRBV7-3	TGTACCAGCAGCTCCAGACAGGGTTACGAGCAGTACTTC	CTSSSRQGYEQYF
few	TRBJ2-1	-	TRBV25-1	TGTGCCAGCACCCCTGGGGGGAATACCTACAATGAGCAGTTCTTC	CASTPGGNTYNEQFF
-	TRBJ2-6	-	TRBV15	TGTGCCACCAGCCCTCGGAGAGGGGCCAACGTCCTGACTTTC	CATSPRRGANVLTF